This T cell receptor beta chain comes out of a study of T-cell reconstitution after alpha-beta-depleted transplantation in children. Study-wide results and limits: Some patients' high day-60 TCRbeta diversity was traced to surviving recipient T cells and thymic progenitors. T-cell counts and diversity at one year post-transplant came mainly from newly produced T cells. Reported findings indicate that, about two months after transplant, alpha-beta T cells came from several hundred expanded clones, which were derived from non-depleted graft cells.

A TCRbeta library incorporating unique molecular identifiers was prepared. Via MiXCR, TCRdb re-called the PCR reads, giving one row per CDR3 protein. The table shows about a million distinct CDR3 sequences, with around 30% occurring only once. CDR1 and CDR2 (germline): SGHDT, YYEEEE. This CDR3 is 16 amino acids long. Trimming pared 2 bases from V and 0 bases from J, leaving 14 bases between. A remark on this clonotype: What it binds is not known.

The sequences come from PBMCs, mostly from graft donor cells, collected 360 days after TCRalphabeta/CD19-depleted stem cell transplant. The source is a boy in the first two years of life who had a stem cell transplant for SCID, so the T cells may come from the graft donor. The chain links TRBV5-6 to TRBJ1-1; D may be TRBD1 (6 bases). The CDR3 spells CASSFPGGPVNTEAFF. The CDR3, as DNA: TGTGCCAGCAGCTTTCCTGGGGGGCCGGTGAACACTGAAGCTTTCTTT.